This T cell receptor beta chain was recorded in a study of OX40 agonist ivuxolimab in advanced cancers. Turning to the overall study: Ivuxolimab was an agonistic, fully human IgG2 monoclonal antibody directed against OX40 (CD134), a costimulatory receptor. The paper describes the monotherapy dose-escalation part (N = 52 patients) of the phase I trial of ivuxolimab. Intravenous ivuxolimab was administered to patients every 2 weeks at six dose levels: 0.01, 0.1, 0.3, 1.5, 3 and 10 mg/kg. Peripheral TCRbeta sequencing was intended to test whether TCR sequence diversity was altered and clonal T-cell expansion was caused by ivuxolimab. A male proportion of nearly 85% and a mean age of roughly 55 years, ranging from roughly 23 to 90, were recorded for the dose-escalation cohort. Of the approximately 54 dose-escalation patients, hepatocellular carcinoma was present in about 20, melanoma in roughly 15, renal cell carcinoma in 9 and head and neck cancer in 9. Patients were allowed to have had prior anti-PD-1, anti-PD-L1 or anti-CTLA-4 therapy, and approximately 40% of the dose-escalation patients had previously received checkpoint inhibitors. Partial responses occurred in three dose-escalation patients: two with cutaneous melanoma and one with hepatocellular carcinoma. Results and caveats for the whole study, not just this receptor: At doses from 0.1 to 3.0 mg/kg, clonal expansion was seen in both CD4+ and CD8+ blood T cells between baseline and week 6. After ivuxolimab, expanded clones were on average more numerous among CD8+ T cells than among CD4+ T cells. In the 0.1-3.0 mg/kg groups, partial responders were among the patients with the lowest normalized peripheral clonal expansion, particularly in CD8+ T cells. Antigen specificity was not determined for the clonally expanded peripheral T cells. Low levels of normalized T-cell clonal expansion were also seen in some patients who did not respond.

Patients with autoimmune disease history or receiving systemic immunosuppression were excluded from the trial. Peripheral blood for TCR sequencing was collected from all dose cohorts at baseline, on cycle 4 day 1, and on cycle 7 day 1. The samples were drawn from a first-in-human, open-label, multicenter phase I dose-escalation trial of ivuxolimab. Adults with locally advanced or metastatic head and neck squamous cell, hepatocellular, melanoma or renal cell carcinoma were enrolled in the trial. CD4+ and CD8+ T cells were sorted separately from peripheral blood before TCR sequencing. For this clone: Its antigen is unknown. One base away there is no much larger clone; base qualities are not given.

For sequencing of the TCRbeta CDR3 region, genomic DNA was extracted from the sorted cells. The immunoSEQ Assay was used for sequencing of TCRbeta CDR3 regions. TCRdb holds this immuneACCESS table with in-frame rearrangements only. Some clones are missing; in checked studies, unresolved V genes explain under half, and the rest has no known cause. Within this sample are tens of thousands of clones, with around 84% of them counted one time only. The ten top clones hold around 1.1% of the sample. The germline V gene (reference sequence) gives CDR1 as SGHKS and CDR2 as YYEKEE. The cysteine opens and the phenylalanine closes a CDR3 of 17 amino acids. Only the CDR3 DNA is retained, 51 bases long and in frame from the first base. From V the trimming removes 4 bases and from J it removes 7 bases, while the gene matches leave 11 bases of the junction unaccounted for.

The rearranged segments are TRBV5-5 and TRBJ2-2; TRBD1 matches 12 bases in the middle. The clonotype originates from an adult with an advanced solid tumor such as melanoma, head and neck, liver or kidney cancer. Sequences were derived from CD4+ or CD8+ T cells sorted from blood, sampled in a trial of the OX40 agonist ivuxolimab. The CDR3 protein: CASSPGTGGVYGGELFF. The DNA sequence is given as TGTGCCAGCAGCCCCGGGACAGGGGGCGTTTATGGCGGGGAGCTGTTTTTT.